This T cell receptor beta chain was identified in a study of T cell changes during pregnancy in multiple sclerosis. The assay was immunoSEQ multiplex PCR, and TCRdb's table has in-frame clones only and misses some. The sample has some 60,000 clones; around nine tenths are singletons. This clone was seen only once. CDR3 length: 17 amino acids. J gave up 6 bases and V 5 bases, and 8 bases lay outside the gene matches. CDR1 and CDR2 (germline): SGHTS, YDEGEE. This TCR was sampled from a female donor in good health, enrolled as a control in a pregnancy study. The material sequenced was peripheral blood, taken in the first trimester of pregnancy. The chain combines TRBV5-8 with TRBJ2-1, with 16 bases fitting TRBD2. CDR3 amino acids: CASRGTSGREVVNEQFF. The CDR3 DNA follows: TGTGCCAGCAGGGGGACTAGCGGGAGGGAGGTCGTCAATGAGCAGTTCTTC.